Presented here are 30 T cell receptor beta chains from one specimen sequenced in a study of T cells in Graves' hyperthyroidism and ophthalmopathy. It was RNA transcripts that yielded the amplified TCR beta CDR3 regions. The primer set for the first-round RT-PCR of the TCR CDR3 was HTBI. TCRdb redid the calling of the multiplex PCR reads with MiXCR, one entry per CDR3 protein. The sample records roughly 500,000 distinct CDR3 sequences, about 15% being singletons. The sequenced sample was blood. These receptors all stem from a woman in her twenties or thirties with Graves' hyperthyroidism that later progressed to Graves' ophthalmopathy.

The chain is built from TRBV6-1 and TRBJ2-6; D gene uncertain. Trimming removed 6 bases at V and 2 bases at J, with 11 bases between. The CDR3 covers 15 residues. The V gene's germline CDR1 is MNHNS and CDR2 SASEGT. The CDR3 region is CASSLTWTGANVLTF. CDR3 nucleotides: TGTGCCAGCAGCCTCACATGGACTGGGGCCAACGTCCTGACTTTC.

The table lists this clonotype with many counts. The chain is built from TRBV7-2 and TRBJ2-1; D unresolved. The CDR3 extends over 14 amino acids. CDR1 and CDR2 (germline): SGHTA, FQGNSA. V lost 4 bases and J 6 bases, leaving 13 bases between the germline ends. Here the CDR3 reads CASSSQTTANEQFF. Written as DNA, the CDR3 is TGTGCCAGCAGCTCCCAAACCACAGCCAATGAGCAGTTCTTC. The full variable domain, completed using reference TRBV7-2 and TRBJ2-1, is GAGVSQSPSNKVTEKGKDVELRCDPISGHTALYWYRQSLGQGLEFLIYFQGNSAPDKSGLPSDRFSAERTGGSVSTLTIQRTQQEDSAVYLCASSSQTTANEQFFGPGTRLTVL.

The chain joins TRBV6-1 to TRBJ2-5, with 12 bases identical to TRBD1. The CDR3 is 14 amino acids. Germline V lookup: CDR1 MNHNS, CDR2 SASEGT. Germline trimming cut 6 bases from V and 5 bases from J; bases unmatched to any gene: 4. The CDR3 sequence: CASRRDRGLETQYF. Written as DNA, the CDR3 is TGTGCCAGCAGACGGGACAGGGGGCTCGAGACCCAGTACTTC.

This clonotype occurred a few times. V and J are TRBV7-9 and TRBJ2-7; D gene ambiguous. V was cut by 1 base and J by 2 bases, with 15 bases left in between. The CDR3 is made up of 16 amino acids. CDR1 SEHNR and CDR2 FQNEAQ come from the germline V gene (reference sequence). CDR3 residues: CASSLGGTSNPYEQYF. DNA of the CDR3: TGTGCCAGCAGCTTAGGAGGCACTTCCAACCCCTACGAGCAGTACTTC.

Ten or more counts support this clonotype. The genes are TRBV19 and TRBJ1-1; a weak D match, TRBD1 (6 bases). Deletions cut 7 bases from V and 6 bases from J, with 18 bases between. The CDR3 spans 14 residues. Germline CDR1 reads LNHDA; CDR2 reads SQIVND (reference sequence). The DNA for the CDR3 is TGTGCCAGTACCCTCCCGACAGGAGGGGCTGAAGCTTTCTTT. This codes for CASTLPTGGAEAFF.

This clonotype was found many times. The J gene is TRBJ2-1, the V gene TRBV7-6; 12 bases map to TRBD2. The CDR3 length is 16 residues. The ends lost 6 bases at V and 4 bases at J; junction bases unmatched: 7. The germline CDR1 and CDR2 sequences are SGHVS and FNYEAQ. CDR3: CASSTSGGNAYNEQFF. As DNA, the CDR3 is TGTGCCAGCAGTACTAGCGGGGGGAACGCTTACAATGAGCAGTTCTTC.

This clonotype was found many times. The J gene is TRBJ2-1, the V gene TRBV10-3; no reliable D call. Germline CDR1 ENHRY, CDR2 SYGVKD. The V end was cut by 3 bases, the J end by 0 bases, with 9 bases between. The CDR3 contains 15 residues. The CDR3 protein is CAISDPQSSYNEQFF. CDR3 sequence (DNA): TGTGCCATCAGTGATCCCCAGAGCTCCTACAATGAGCAGTTCTTC.

This clonotype was recorded at least ten times. The rearrangement joins TRBV11-2 to TRBJ2-1; 12 bases align to TRBD2. Looked up from germline, CDR1 is SGHAT and CDR2 is FQNNGV. This CDR3 is 16 amino acids long. V dropped 1 base and J dropped 6; count of bases not matched to a gene: 4. The CDR3 sequence is CASSLGSSGRANEQFF. The CDR3 coding sequence is TGTGCCAGCAGCTTAGGGTCTAGCGGGAGGGCCAATGAGCAGTTCTTC.

This clonotype was detected only once. This sequence joins TRBV30 and TRBJ2-3; possible D gene TRBD2, 5 bases. CDR3 size: 16 residues. V dropped 5 bases and J dropped 4 bases, with 22 bases sitting between them. Per the germline V gene, CDR1 is GTSNPN and CDR2 is SVGIG (reference sequence). The CDR3 loop reads CAWGPEVQVSPDTQYF. CDR3 sequence (DNA): TGTGCCTGGGGCCCGGAGGTGCAGGTCTCCCCAGATACGCAGTATTTT.

This clonotype showed up just a few times. The genes are TRBV6-1 and TRBJ1-3, with D possibly TRBD1 on 5 matching bases. The CDR3 loop spans 16 amino acids. V shed 5 bases and J shed 2 bases, with 16 bases lying between them. Germline V lookup: CDR1 MNHNS, CDR2 SASEGT. CDR3 protein: CASSSTQENPGNTIYF. The CDR3 DNA sequence: TGTGCCAGCAGTTCCACACAGGAAAACCCTGGAAACACCATATATTTT.

This clonotype was recorded at least ten times. This chain uses TRBV12-3 or TRBV12-4 with TRBJ2-7; the D is unclear. The CDR3 length is 15 residues. Trimming pared 5 bases from V and 0 bases from J, leaving 14 bases between. The CDR3 sequence: CASSLRHPSSYEQYF. The CDR3 DNA is TGTGCCAGCAGTCTCCGACATCCGAGCTCCTACGAGCAGTACTTC.

This clonotype has at least ten counts. This chain uses TRBV7-9 with TRBJ2-7, with TRBD2 matching over 10 bases. CDR3 length: 15 residues. Trimming cost V 6 bases and J 4 bases; bases outside gene matches: 9. Germline CDR1 is SEHNR and CDR2 is FQNEAQ (reference sequence). The DNA of the CDR3 is TGTGCCAGCAGGTCCCTAGCGGGAGCCGTTTACGAGCAGTACTTC. Protein: CASRSLAGAVYEQYF.

Concerning this clonotype itself: A much larger clone lies one base from this, so it may be a read error. The rearrangement links TRBV19 to TRBJ2-7, with D perhaps matching TRBD1 (5 bases). Germline CDR1 and CDR2: LNHDA and SQIVND (reference sequence). The CDR3 is made up of 12 amino acids. V was shortened by 8 bases and J by 5 bases, with 13 bases between the two germline ends. The CDR3 loop reads CASEGQGHEQYF. The CDR3 DNA reads TGTGCCAGTGAAGGGCAGGGCCACGAGCAGTACTTC. Filled out from reference TRBV19 and TRBJ2-7, the complete variable domain reads DGGITQSPKYLFRKEGQNVTLSCEQNLNHDAMYWYRQDPGQGLRLIYYSQIVNDFQKGDIAEGYSVSREKKESFPLTVTSAQKNPTAFYLCASEGQGHEQYFGPGTRLTVT.

The sample holds many counts of this clonotype. The chain carries TRBV7-9 and TRBJ1-5; a possible D gene is TRBD1 (5 bases). V lost 1 base and J lost 3, with 7 bases in between. CDR3 length: 14 residues. Per the germline V gene, CDR1 is SEHNR and CDR2 is FQNEAQ (reference sequence). The chain's CDR3 is CASSLGGYNQPQHF. The CDR3 DNA sequence: TGTGCCAGCAGCTTAGGGGGGTACAATCAGCCCCAGCATTTT.

This rearrangement joins TRBV28 to TRBJ2-1, with 10 bases lining up with TRBD2. V shed 1 base and J 6 bases; nucleotides not matched to a gene: 6. The germline V gene has CDR1 MDHEN and CDR2 SYDVKM. CDR3 length equals 16 residues. As DNA, the CDR3 is TGTGCCAGCAGTTTATTGCGGACTAGCGGTAGCAATGAGCAGTTCTTC. It yields the protein CASSLLRTSGSNEQFF.

This chain uses TRBV6-1 with TRBJ2-7; D not resolved. V gave up 7 bases and J gave up 0 bases, with 10 bases separating them. The CDR3 totals 13 residues. Germline V gene data show CDR1 as MNHNS and CDR2 as SASEGT. The chain's CDR3 is CASISVRSYEQYF. The CDR3 region has the DNA TGTGCCAGCATTTCGGTGCGCTCCTACGAGCAGTACTTC.

There are many counts of this clonotype. The genes are TRBV7-8 and TRBJ2-1; D gene unclear. Trimming left V 7 bases short and J 4 bases short, with 8 bases between. The CDR3 sequence is 12 residues long. The germline CDR1 and CDR2 sequences are SGHVS and FQNEAQ. The CDR3 sequence: CASTPTYNEQFF. The CDR3 nucleotides read TGTGCCAGCACCCCTACATACAATGAGCAGTTCTTC.

At least ten counts were recorded for this clonotype. The V call is TRBV24-1, the J call TRBJ1-4; no clear D gene. Germline V gene data show CDR1 as KGHDR and CDR2 as SFDVKD. The V gene lost 2 bases and the J gene lost 11 bases, with 14 bases spanning the gap. This CDR3 comprises 14 residues. CDR3: CATSDSGPVFKLFF. The CDR3 coding sequence is TGTGCCACCAGTGATTCCGGTCCCGTTTTCAAACTGTTTTTT.

To note about this clonotype: Relative to the germline gene, one junction end is altered; a read error may explain this. CDR3 protein: CASSEEGYSGANVLTF. CDR3 nucleotide sequence: TGTGCCAGCAGCGAAGAAGGTTACTCTGGGGCCAACGTCCTGACTTTC. V gene TRBV6-1 combines with J gene TRBJ2-6; D remains ambiguous. The CDR3 contains 16 residues. CDR1 and CDR2 from the germline V gene are MNHNS and SASEGT.

This chain links TRBV30 with TRBJ2-5; D gene uncertain. V was clipped by 3 bases and J by 2 bases, with 4 bases between them. This CDR3 has 11 residues. Germline V gene lookup returns CDR1 GTSNPN and CDR2 SVGIG (reference sequence). CDR3 amino acids: CAWSPQETQYF. DNA for the CDR3: TGTGCCTGGAGCCCGCAAGAGACCCAGTACTTC. Based on the CDR3 plus reference TRBV30 and TRBJ2-5, the full variable domain is SQTIHQWPATLVQPVGSPLSLECTVEGTSNPNLYWYRQAAGRGLQLLFYSVGIGQISSEVPQNLSASRPQDRQFILSSKKLLLSDSGFYLCAWSPQETQYFGPGTRLLVL.

This clonotype was counted many times. V usage is TRBV10-3 and J usage is TRBJ2-7; TRBD2 aligns across 7 bases. The CDR3 consists of 17 residues. J lost 1 base, V lost 2 bases, and 11 bases had no gene match. CDR1 ENHRY and CDR2 SYGVKD come from the germline V gene. The CDR3, as DNA: TGTGCCATCAGTGAGGGACTAGTAAGGTTCGGGTCCTACGAGCAGTACTTC. Protein sequence: CAISEGLVRFGSYEQYF.

The chain is built from TRBV7-2 and TRBJ1-4, with 7 bases aligning to TRBD1. The CDR3 spans 13 residues. The V gene end was trimmed by 6 bases and the J gene end by 7 bases; junction bases not matched to a gene: 5. The germline gives CDR1 SGHTA, CDR2 FQGNSA. DNA of the CDR3: TGTGCCAGCAGACAGGGGTCTAGTGAAAAACTGTTTTTT. It codes for CASRQGSSEKLFF.

Concerning this clonotype: At one end the junction does not follow the germline gene, possibly because of a read error. The chain combines TRBV7-9 with TRBJ1-3, with no clear D. Germline V lookup: CDR1 SEHNR, CDR2 FQNEAQ (reference sequence). This CDR3 is 10 amino acids long. In DNA, the CDR3 is TGTGCCAGCAGCTTACACCTATTGAATTTT. As protein: CASSLHLLNF.

This clonotype has more than one count but fewer than ten. The chain employs TRBV7-9 and TRBJ2-7; maybe TRBD2 (5 bases). Trimming removed 7 bases at V and 3 bases at J, with 16 bases between. This CDR3 contains 14 residues. Germline values: CDR1 SEHNR, CDR2 FQNEAQ (reference sequence). CDR3 nucleotide sequence: TGTGCCAGCACAGCCCCGACTACACACTACGAGCAGTACTTC. Translated: CASTAPTTHYEQYF. The complete variable domain, with remaining parts taken from reference TRBV7-9 and TRBJ2-7, reads DTGVSQNPRHKITKRGQNVTFRCDPISEHNRLYWYRQTLGQGPEFLTYFQNEAQLEKSRLLSDRFSAERPKGSFSTLEIQRTEQGDSAMYLCASTAPTTHYEQYFGPGTRLTVT.

This clonotype was picked up a small number of times. The chain recombines TRBV7-8 with TRBJ1-4; 7 positions agree with TRBD1. CDR1 SGHVS and CDR2 FQNEAQ come from the germline V gene. There are 15 residues in the CDR3. V lost 3 bases, J lost 8 bases, and 9 bases stayed unmatched. In DNA, the CDR3 is TGTGCCAGCAGCTTTTCAGGGGGAGTGCGGGAAAAACTGTTTTTT. Its translation is CASSFSGGVREKLFF. Variable domain in full (rest from reference TRBV7-8 and TRBJ1-4): GAGVSQSPRYKVAKRGQDVALRCDPISGHVSLFWYQQALGQGPEFLTYFQNEAQLDKSGLPSDRFFAERPEGSVSTLKIQRTQQEDSAVYLCASSFSGGVREKLFFGSGTQLSVL.

This clonotype was detected many times. The chain links TRBV2 to TRBJ2-3; tentatively, D is TRBD2 (5 bases). The CDR3 extends over 17 amino acids. Looked up from germline, CDR1 is SNHLY and CDR2 is FYNNEI. Trimming removed 5 bases from V and 0 bases from J, with 18 bases in between. CDR3: CASSLYSSLTSTDTQYF. The CDR3 DNA follows: TGTGCCAGCAGTCTCTACTCTAGCTTAACTAGCACAGATACGCAGTATTTT.

This clonotype was detected many times. The chain is built from TRBV29-1 and TRBJ1-2; TRBD1 matches 7 bases. Per germline, CDR1 SQVTM and CDR2 ANQGSEA. The CDR3 is 11 amino acids. Germline trimming cut 8 bases from V and 4 bases from J; bases unmatched to any gene: 4. DNA of the CDR3: TGCAGCACCGGGACAGCCTATGGCTACACCTTC. Translated: CSTGTAYGYTF.

The table lists this clonotype with many counts. The V call is TRBV12-3 or TRBV12-4, the J call TRBJ2-2, with TRBD2 identical over 9 bases. Trimming at V came to 2 bases and at J to 8 bases, leaving 6 bases not matched to a gene. CDR3 size: 15 residues. CDR3 region: CASSLLAGGMGELFF. CDR3 sequence (DNA): TGTGCCAGCAGTTTACTGGCGGGAGGGATGGGGGAGCTGTTTTTT.

This clonotype was seen more than once but under ten times. The V gene is TRBV30, the J gene TRBJ1-2; D may be TRBD1 (5 bases). The CDR3 sequence is 12 residues long. Germline CDR1 and CDR2: GTSNPN and SVGIG (reference sequence). V was clipped by 6 bases and J by 8 bases, with 16 bases between them. CDR3 loop: CACGRDPGGYTF. CDR3 nucleotide sequence: TGTGCCTGCGGTAGGGACCCGGGGGGCTACACCTTC.

A word on this clonotype: A junction end diverges from the germline sequence, so it may reflect a read error. The chain has TRBV3-1 and TRBJ2-2; possibly TRBD2 for D (5 bases). The CDR3 sequence is 13 residues long. Germline CDR1 is LGHDT and CDR2 is YNNKEL (reference sequence). This chain's CDR3 is CASSHGNTGELSF. The CDR3 region has the DNA TGTGCCAGCAGCCATGGTAACACCGGGGAGCTGTCTTTT. Looking up the rest from reference TRBV3-1 and TRBJ2-2 gives the full variable domain: DTAVSQTPKYLVTQMGNDKSIKCEQNLGHDTMYWYKQDSKKFLKIMFSYNNKELIINETVPNRFSPKSPDKAHLNLHINSLELGDSAVYFCASSHGNTGELSFGEGSRLTVL.